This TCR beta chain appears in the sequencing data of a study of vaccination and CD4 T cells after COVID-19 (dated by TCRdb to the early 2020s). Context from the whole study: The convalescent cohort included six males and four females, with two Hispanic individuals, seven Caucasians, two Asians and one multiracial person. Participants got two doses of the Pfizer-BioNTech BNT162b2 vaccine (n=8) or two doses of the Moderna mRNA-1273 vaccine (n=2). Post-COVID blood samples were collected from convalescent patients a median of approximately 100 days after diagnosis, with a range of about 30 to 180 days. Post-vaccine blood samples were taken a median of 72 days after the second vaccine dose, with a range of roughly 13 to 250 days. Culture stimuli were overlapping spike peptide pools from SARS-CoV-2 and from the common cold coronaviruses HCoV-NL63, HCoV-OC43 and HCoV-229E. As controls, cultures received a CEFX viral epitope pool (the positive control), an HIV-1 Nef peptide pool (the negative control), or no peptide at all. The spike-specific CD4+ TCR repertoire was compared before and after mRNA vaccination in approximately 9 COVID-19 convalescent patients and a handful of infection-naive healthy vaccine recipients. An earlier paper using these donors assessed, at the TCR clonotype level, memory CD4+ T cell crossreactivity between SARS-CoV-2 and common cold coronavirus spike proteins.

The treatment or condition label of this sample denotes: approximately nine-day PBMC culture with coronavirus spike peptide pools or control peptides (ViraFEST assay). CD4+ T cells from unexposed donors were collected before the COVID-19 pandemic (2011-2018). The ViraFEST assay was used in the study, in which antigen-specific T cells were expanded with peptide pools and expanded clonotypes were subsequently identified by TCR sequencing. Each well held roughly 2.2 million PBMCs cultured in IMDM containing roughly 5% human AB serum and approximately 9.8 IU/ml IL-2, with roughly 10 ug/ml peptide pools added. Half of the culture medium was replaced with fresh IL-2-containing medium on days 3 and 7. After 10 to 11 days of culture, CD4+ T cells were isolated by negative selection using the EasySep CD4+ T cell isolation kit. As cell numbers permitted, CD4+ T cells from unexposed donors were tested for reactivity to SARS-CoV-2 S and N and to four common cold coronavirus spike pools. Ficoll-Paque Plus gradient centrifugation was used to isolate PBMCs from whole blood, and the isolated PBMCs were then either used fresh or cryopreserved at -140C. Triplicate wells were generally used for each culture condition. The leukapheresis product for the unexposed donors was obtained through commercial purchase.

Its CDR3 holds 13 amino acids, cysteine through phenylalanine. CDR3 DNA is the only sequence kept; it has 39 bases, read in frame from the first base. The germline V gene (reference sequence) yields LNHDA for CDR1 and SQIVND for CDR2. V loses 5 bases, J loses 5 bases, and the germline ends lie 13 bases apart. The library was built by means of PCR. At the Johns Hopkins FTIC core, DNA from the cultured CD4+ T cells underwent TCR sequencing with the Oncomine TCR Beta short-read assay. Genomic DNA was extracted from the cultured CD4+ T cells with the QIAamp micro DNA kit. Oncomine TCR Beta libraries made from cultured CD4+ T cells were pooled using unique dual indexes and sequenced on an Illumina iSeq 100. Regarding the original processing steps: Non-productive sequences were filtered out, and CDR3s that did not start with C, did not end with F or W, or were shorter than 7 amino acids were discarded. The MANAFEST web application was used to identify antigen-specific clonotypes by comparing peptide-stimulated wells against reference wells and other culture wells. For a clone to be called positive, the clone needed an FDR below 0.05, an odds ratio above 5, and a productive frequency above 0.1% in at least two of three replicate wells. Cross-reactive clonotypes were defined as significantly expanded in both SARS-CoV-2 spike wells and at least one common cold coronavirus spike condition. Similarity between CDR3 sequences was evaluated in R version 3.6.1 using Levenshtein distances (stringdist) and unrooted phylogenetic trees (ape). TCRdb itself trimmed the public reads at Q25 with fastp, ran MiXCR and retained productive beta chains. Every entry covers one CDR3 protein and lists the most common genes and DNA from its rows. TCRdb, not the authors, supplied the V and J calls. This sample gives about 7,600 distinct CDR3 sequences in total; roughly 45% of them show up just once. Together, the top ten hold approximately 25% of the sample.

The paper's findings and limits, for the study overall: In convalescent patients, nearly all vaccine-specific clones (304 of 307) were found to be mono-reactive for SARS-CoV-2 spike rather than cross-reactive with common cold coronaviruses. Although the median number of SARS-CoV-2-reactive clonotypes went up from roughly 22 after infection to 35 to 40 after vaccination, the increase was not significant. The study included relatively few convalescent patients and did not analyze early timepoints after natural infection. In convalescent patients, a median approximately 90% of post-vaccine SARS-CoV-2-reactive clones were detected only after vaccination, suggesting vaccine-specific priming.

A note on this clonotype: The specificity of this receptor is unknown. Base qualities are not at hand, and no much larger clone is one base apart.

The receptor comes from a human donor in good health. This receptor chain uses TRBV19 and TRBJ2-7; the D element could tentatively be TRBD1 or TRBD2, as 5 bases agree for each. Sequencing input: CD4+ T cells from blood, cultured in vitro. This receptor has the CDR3 CASSFQGPDEQYF. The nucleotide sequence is TGTGCCAGTAGTTTTCAGGGACCTGACGAGCAGTACTTC.